Given below is one T cell receptor (beta chain) in context. The sample is drawn from a study of shared clonotypes between healthy human individuals. This CDR3 has 14 residues. Germline CDR1 is SGHVS and CDR2 is FQNEAQ. V was cut by 6 bases and J by 5 bases, with 16 bases left in between. Profiled with immunoSEQ multiplex PCR; TCRdb holds only in-frame clones, not every one. The sample records more than 2,000,000 clones, more than 85% being singletons. Material: naive CD4+ T cells from PBMCs. Subset reported: CD45RA+ positively selected. This chain connects TRBV7-8 to TRBJ2-5; TRBD2 might be the D (6 bases). The TCR was taken from a man aged 18 to 35 in good health. Some clones in this sample may be carry-over from other donors' samples. The CDR3 bases are TGTGCCAGCAGGGGACTCCCCATGGGGGAGACCCAGTACTTC. This sequence encodes CASRGLPMGETQYF.